Listed here are 29 T cell receptor beta chains from one sample, sequenced in a study of T cell responses to AZD1222 COVID-19 vaccine. Libraries were prepared by immunoSEQ multiplex PCR; TCRdb keeps only in-frame clonotypes and omits some of them. The sample has approximately 70,000 clones; 82% are singletons. This specimen was peripheral blood, taken on day 0 of AZD1222 vaccination. These TCRs come from an adult in good health.

This clone showed up just once. The CDR3 region has the DNA TGTGCCAGCAGCCGCGGCACAGGTGATCACAATGAGCAGTTCTTC. Protein: CASSRGTGDHNEQFF. This rearrangement joins TRBV7-2 to TRBJ2-1; D is possibly TRBD1 (5 bases). Deletions cut 5 bases from V and 5 bases from J, with 16 bases between. CDR3 length: 15 residues. Germline V gene sequence: CDR1 SGHTA, CDR2 FQGNSA.

The V and J genes are TRBV5-6 and TRBJ2-7, with D tentatively TRBD1 (8 bases). The CDR3 has 17 amino acids. V was pared by 1 base and J by 4 bases, with 21 bases between. Germline V gives CDR1 SGHDT, CDR2 YYEEEE. CDR3 DNA: TGTGCCAGCAGCTTGTACCGAGATGACAGGGGAGGGTACGAGCAGTACTTC. It translates to CASSLYRDDRGGYEQYF.

The chain recombines TRBV6-6 with TRBJ1-2; D not resolved. The CDR3 runs to 15 residues. Trimming shortened V by 10 bases and J by 0 bases, and 18 bases separated the two germline ends. The germline gives CDR1 MNHNY, CDR2 SVGAGI (reference sequence). The CDR3 DNA sequence: TGTGCCACTCCGCGGGTGGGAAATTCTAACTATGGCTACACCTTC. Its protein product is CATPRVGNSNYGYTF.

This clone was seen just once. This sequence joins TRBV25-1 and TRBJ2-5; D possibly corresponds to TRBD1 (6 bases). Deletions cut 3 bases from V and 3 bases from J, with 14 bases between. The CDR3 sequence is 15 residues long. Germline CDR1 reads MGHDK; CDR2 reads SYGVNS. In nucleotides, the CDR3 is TGTGCCAGCAGTGAGGGGGCAGGGGTGAAAGAGACCCAGTACTTC. It is translated as CASSEGAGVKETQYF.

This chain connects TRBV2 to TRBJ2-7; D call uncertain. V was clipped by 7 bases and J by 2 bases, with 18 bases between them. This CDR3 spans 15 amino acids. Germline V gene sequence: CDR1 SNHLY, CDR2 FYNNEI. CDR3 sequence (DNA): TGTGCCAGCATCCTAGGGATTTTTCCTCCCTACGAGCAGTACTTC. Protein: CASILGIFPPYEQYF.

The sample holds one count of this clone. The chain combines TRBV9 with TRBJ1-6, with D perhaps TRBD1 (6 bases). Germline V gene data show CDR1 as SGDLS and CDR2 as YYNGEE. The CDR3 runs to 14 residues. V lost 3 bases and J 14 bases, leaving 18 bases between the germline ends. As DNA, the CDR3 is TGTGCCAGCAGCGGAGATACAGGGCCTAGAACCCTCCACTTT. This codes for CASSGDTGPRTLHF.

The CDR3 DNA reads as TGTGCCAGCAGTCCCCCGAAGAACACTGAAGCTTTCTTT. Translated: CASSPPKNTEAFF. This chain uses TRBV27 with TRBJ1-1; D gene ambiguous. The CDR3 runs to 13 residues. The V gene's germline CDR1 is MNHEY and CDR2 SMNVEV (reference sequence). The V gene lost 5 bases and the J gene lost 1 base, with 8 bases spanning the gap.

The V and J genes are TRBV9 and TRBJ2-2, with D perhaps matching TRBD1 (6 bases). The V gene lost 0 bases and the J gene lost 5 bases, with 8 bases spanning the gap. Germline V CDR1 and CDR2: SGDLS, YYNGEE. CDR3 size: 14 residues. This CDR3 reads CASSVDTGTGELFF. CDR3 in DNA: TGTGCCAGCAGCGTAGATACAGGGACCGGGGAGCTGTTTTTT.

This clone occurred once. Sequence at one end of the junction differs from germline and may be a read error. The chain has TRBV15 and TRBJ2-2; TRBD1 aligns across 9 bases. CDR1 is LNHNV, CDR2 YYDKDF, per germline (reference sequence). The CDR3 is 15 residues long. DNA of the CDR3: TGTGCCACCGGCAGGGGACAGGGAAAATCCGGGGAGCTGTTTTTT. Translated, it gives CATGRGQGKSGELFF.

V gene TRBV24-1 combines with J gene TRBJ2-3; tentatively, D is TRBD1 (6 bases). Germline V gene lookup returns CDR1 KGHDR and CDR2 SFDVKD. The V end lost 9 bases, the J end lost 0 bases, and 12 bases lay between the germline ends. The CDR3 loop spans 14 amino acids. The CDR3 spells CATGRQASTDTQYF. CDR3 nucleotide sequence: TGTGCCACCGGCCGACAGGCTAGCACAGATACGCAGTATTTT.

The chain links TRBV28 to TRBJ2-5, with D possibly TRBD1 on 6 matching bases. Germline assignment: CDR1 MDHEN and CDR2 SYDVKM. V lost 10 bases and J lost 11, with 20 bases in between. There are 12 residues in the CDR3. This chain's CDR3 is CATVDRSERQYF. The DNA of the CDR3 is TGTGCCACCGTCGACAGGTCGGAGAGGCAGTACTTC.

J is TRBJ1-6 and V is TRBV2; D not resolved. The ends were cut back, 2 bases at V and 4 bases at J, with 9 bases in the middle. This CDR3 region has 15 residues. Germline CDR1 is SNHLY and CDR2 is FYNNEI. The CDR3 here is CASSEMALYNSPLHF. The CDR3 region has the DNA TGTGCCAGCAGTGAAATGGCCCTTTATAATTCACCCCTCCACTTT.

The chain links TRBV6-2 or TRBV6-3 to TRBJ2-6; D call uncertain. Germline CDR1 MNHEY, CDR2 SVGEGT. Trimming removed 0 bases at V and 4 bases at J, with 7 bases between. The CDR3 spans 15 residues. CDR3 in amino acids: CASSYSVGGANVLTF. DNA of the CDR3: TGTGCCAGCAGTTACTCGGTGGGGGGGGCCAACGTCCTGACTTTC.

The rearrangement joins TRBV19 to TRBJ2-7; D gene uncertain. Between the trimmed V and J ends, which lost 6 bases and 6 bases, there was a span of 24 bases. Germline CDR1 LNHDA, CDR2 SQIVND (reference sequence). The CDR3 spans 16 residues. DNA for the CDR3: TGTGCCAGTAGCCTCTGGGCGCCAGGAAATTCGGGCGAGCAGTACTTC. Its protein product is CASSLWAPGNSGEQYF.

This clone was recorded once. V is TRBV12-3 or TRBV12-4 and J is TRBJ2-2; D possibly corresponds to TRBD2 (5 bases). Between the trimmed V and J ends, which lost 7 bases and 4 bases, there was a span of 10 bases. The CDR3 loop spans 13 amino acids. CDR3 nucleotides: TGTGCCAGCACAGCTCGGGGCACCGGGGAGCTGTTTTTT. This gives the protein CASTARGTGELFF.

The V call is TRBV5-5, the J call TRBJ1-2; D may be TRBD1 (6 bases). From germline, CDR1 is SGHKS and CDR2 YYEKEE (reference sequence). This CDR3 has 15 residues. V shed 4 bases and J shed 7 bases, with 20 bases lying between them. CDR3 DNA: TGTGCCAGCAGCCACCGGGGGCTGACGGGCTCTGGCTACACCTTC. Translated, it gives CASSHRGLTGSGYTF.

The genes are TRBV7-9 and TRBJ2-3; a possible D gene is TRBD2 (6 bases). This CDR3 has 14 amino acids. Germline assignment: CDR1 SEHNR and CDR2 FQNEAQ (reference sequence). V shed 6 bases and J shed 0 bases, with 10 bases lying between them. The CDR3 loop is CASRAGSSTDTQYF. The CDR3 DNA sequence: TGTGCCAGCAGAGCGGGCTCTAGCACAGATACGCAGTATTTT.

The chain combines TRBV1 with TRBJ1-1. TRBV1 is described as a pseudogene. The CDR3 is made up of 18 amino acids. The CDR3 sequence is CTSSHYIGLWEGHTEAFF. The CDR3 DNA follows: TGCACCAGCAGCCACTACATCGGCCTCTGGGAGGGGCACACTGAAGCTTTCTTT.

In its sample, this clone was seen once. CDR3 nucleotides: TGTGCCTGGTGCGCCAGCTCCTACGAGCAGTACTTC. Residues: CAWCASSYEQYF. V gene TRBV30 combines with J gene TRBJ2-7; D gene ambiguous. The CDR3 length is 12 residues. Germline V gives CDR1 GTSNPN, CDR2 SVGIG (reference sequence). V gave up 5 bases and J gave up 0 bases, with 8 bases separating them.

This chain uses TRBV6-1 with TRBJ2-5, with 7 bases aligning to TRBD1. Germline V gene data show CDR1 as MNHNS and CDR2 as SASEGT. The CDR3 is 15 amino acids. The V segment lost 1 base and the J segment 1 base; nucleotides outside the gene matches: 3. The CDR3 nucleotides read TGTGCCAGCAGTGAAGGCCGGGACAGCCAAGAGACCCAGTACTTC. Its translation: CASSEGRDSQETQYF.

This chain links TRBV7-3 with TRBJ1-2; D is perhaps TRBD1 (5 bases). The V and J ends lost 4 bases and 6 bases respectively, with 12 bases between them. This CDR3 is built from 13 residues. Germline values: CDR1 SGHTA, CDR2 FQGTGA. This CDR3 reads CASSSTARDGYTF. Here the CDR3 DNA reads TGTGCCAGCAGCTCGACGGCCAGGGATGGCTACACCTTC.

V is TRBV19 and J is TRBJ1-1; 8 positions agree with TRBD1. Germline CDR1 and CDR2: LNHDA and SQIVND (reference sequence). V gave up 7 bases and J gave up 5 bases; unmatched junction bases: 9. CDR3 length: 14 residues. In DNA form, the CDR3 reads TGTGCCAGTACCAACGGACAGGGTAAGACTGAAGCTTTCTTT. Residues: CASTNGQGKTEAFF.

Remarks on this clone: This sample includes further DNA sequences coding for the same CDR3. The chain links TRBV19 to TRBJ1-1; weak D call: TRBD1 (6 bases). CDR1 is LNHDA, CDR2 SQIVND, per germline (reference sequence). CDR3 length: 13 amino acids. The V end lost 5 bases, the J end lost 1 base, and 8 bases lay between the germline ends. The CDR3 nucleotides read TGTGCCAGTAGTGTCAGGGGGAACACTGAAGCTTTCTTT. The encoded protein is CASSVRGNTEAFF.

The chain carries TRBV11-2 and TRBJ1-5, with D perhaps matching TRBD1 (6 bases). The CDR3 totals 13 residues. Trimming stripped 5 bases from V and 5 bases from J, with 10 bases between. Looked up from germline, CDR1 is SGHAT and CDR2 is FQNNGV. CDR3 residues: CASSDTGYQPQHF. The CDR3 DNA is TGTGCCAGCAGCGATACAGGGTATCAGCCCCAGCATTTT.

The chain joins TRBV7-6 to TRBJ1-1, with 7 bases lining up with TRBD1. The ends lost 1 base at V and 4 bases at J; junction bases unmatched: 3. The CDR3 is 14 amino acids. Germline CDR1 is SGHVS and CDR2 is FNYEAQ. DNA of the CDR3: TGTGCCAGCAGCTTAGGCAGGGGGAGCACTGAAGCTTTCTTT. Translating gives CASSLGRGSTEAFF.

This clone was counted once. The V call is TRBV11-2, the J call TRBJ1-4; unclear D gene. The CDR3 contains 15 residues. Germline V gene data show CDR1 as SGHAT and CDR2 as FQNNGV. V was cut by 5 bases and J by 1 base, with 11 bases left in between. Here the CDR3 DNA reads TGTGCCAGCAGCCAACCGGGCGGAACTAATGAAAAACTGTTTTTT. Protein: CASSQPGGTNEKLFF.

This chain links TRBV5-4 with TRBJ1-1; unclear D gene. The germline V gene has CDR1 SGHNT and CDR2 YYREEE (reference sequence). V lost 3 bases and J lost 0, with 9 bases in between. This CDR3 region has 14 residues. The CDR3 region is CASSWSPVNTEAFF. CDR3 in DNA: TGTGCCAGCAGCTGGTCACCGGTGAACACTGAAGCTTTCTTT. Full variable domain (missing parts from reference TRBV5-4 and TRBJ1-1): ETGVTQSPTHLIKTRGQQVTLRCSSQSGHNTVSWYQQALGQGPQFIFQYYREEENGRGNFPPRFSGLQFPNYSSELNVNALELDDSALYLCASSWSPVNTEAFFGQGTRLTVV.

This chain links TRBV28 with TRBJ1-1; D is undetermined. CDR3 size: 13 residues. CDR1 and CDR2 from the germline V gene are MDHEN and SYDVKM. V lost 4 bases and J lost 1, with 7 bases in between. The CDR3 protein is CASSSSQNTEAFF. The CDR3 DNA follows: TGTGCCAGCAGTTCTTCACAGAACACTGAAGCTTTCTTT.

This clone was observed a single time. The chain is built from TRBV23-1 and TRBJ2-7; maybe TRBD1 (5 bases). TRBV23-1 is reported as an ORF; its role is uncertain. The germline V and J ends were trimmed by 4 bases and 3 bases, with 16 bases remaining between them. The CDR3 consists of 15 residues. CDR3: CASSPMTDRGYEQYF. The CDR3 bases are TGCGCCAGCAGTCCGATGACAGACCGAGGCTACGAGCAGTACTTC.